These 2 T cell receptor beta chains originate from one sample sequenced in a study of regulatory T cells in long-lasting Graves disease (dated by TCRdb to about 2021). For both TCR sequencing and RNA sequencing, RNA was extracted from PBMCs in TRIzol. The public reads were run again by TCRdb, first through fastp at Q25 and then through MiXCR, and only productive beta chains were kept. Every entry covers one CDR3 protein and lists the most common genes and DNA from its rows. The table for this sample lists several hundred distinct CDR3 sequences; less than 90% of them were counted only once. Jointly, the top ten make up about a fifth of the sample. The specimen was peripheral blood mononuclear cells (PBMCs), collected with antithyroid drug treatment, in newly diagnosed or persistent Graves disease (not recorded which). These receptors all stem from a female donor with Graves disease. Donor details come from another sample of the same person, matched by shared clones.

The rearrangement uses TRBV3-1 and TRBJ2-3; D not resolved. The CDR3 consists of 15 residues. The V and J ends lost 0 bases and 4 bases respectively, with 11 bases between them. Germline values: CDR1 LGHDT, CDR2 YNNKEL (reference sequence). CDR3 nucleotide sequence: TGTGCCAGCAGCCAAGATCCTGGGGTGGCAGATACGCAGTATTTT. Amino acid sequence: CASSQDPGVADTQYF.

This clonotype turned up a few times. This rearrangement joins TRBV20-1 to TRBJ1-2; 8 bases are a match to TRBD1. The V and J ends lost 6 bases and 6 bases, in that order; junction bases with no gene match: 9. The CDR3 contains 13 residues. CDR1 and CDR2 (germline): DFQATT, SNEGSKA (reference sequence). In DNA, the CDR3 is TGCAGTGCACCGGACAGGGCGGGGGATGGCTACACCTTC. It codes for CSAPDRAGDGYTF.